Each of the 23 T cell receptor beta chains below was sequenced from the same sample in a study of post-analysis software for immune sequencing data. Points from the study as a whole: Patients carried a handful of TRBV segments more frequently than controls did, and TRBV5-6, TRBV5-1 and TRBV20-1 were among them.

Unique-molecular-identifier-tagged TCR beta cDNA libraries were used. TCRdb fed the PCR reads into MiXCR, producing one record per CDR3 protein. The table includes about 560,000 distinct CDR3 sequences, roughly 40% detected once. No cognate antigen is known for these TCRs. The specimen was blood. These receptor sequences come from a girl aged 10 to 17 with multiple sclerosis.

The rearrangement links TRBV20-1 to TRBJ2-4; 11 bases map to TRBD2. Germline V gene lookup returns CDR1 DFQATT and CDR2 SNEGSKA (reference sequence). This CDR3 is 15 amino acids long. V lost 6 bases, J lost 8 bases, and 12 bases stayed unmatched. CDR3 protein: CSARSSGGPKDIQYF. The CDR3, as DNA: TGCAGTGCCCGCTCTAGCGGGGGGCCCAAGGACATTCAGTACTTC.

This clonotype came up a few times. V and J are TRBV5-6 and TRBJ2-1; 13 bases map to TRBD2. The germline CDR1 and CDR2 sequences are SGHDT and YYEEEE. This CDR3 has 15 residues. With V trimmed by 5 bases and J by 7 bases, 6 bases remained unmatched. DNA of the CDR3: TGTGCCAGCAGTCGACTAGCGGGAGGAGAAAATGAGCAGTTCTTC. Protein product: CASSRLAGGENEQFF.

CDR3 nucleotides: TGCAGCGTTGAGGGGGTAGCGGGAGCTTACAATGAGCAGTTCTTC. Protein sequence: CSVEGVAGAYNEQFF. The chain links TRBV29-1 to TRBJ2-1, with TRBD2 matching over 9 bases. This CDR3 is built from 15 residues. The V gene's germline CDR1 is SQVTM and CDR2 ANQGSEA. V was pared by 3 bases and J by 4 bases, with 7 bases of the junction left unmatched.

There are a few counts of this clonotype. The junction departs from germline at one end; a sequencing error may be responsible. The chain has TRBV10-3 and TRBJ2-5; 9 positions match TRBD2. Germline-derived CDR1 and CDR2 are ENHRY and SYGVKD. The CDR3 totals 14 residues. The DNA for the CDR3 is TGTGCCATCAGATCGGGACTAGCTGAAGAGGCCCAGTACTTC. This codes for CAIRSGLAEEAQYF.

The chain carries TRBV2 and TRBJ2-7, with no clear D. V shed 7 bases and J shed 1 base, with 8 bases lying between them. Germline loops: CDR1 SNHLY, CDR2 FYNNEI. This CDR3 is built from 12 residues. Here the CDR3 reads CASKADSYEQYF. The CDR3 DNA sequence: TGTGCCAGCAAGGCGGATTCCTACGAGCAGTACTTC.

The V gene is TRBV5-1, the J gene TRBJ1-4, with no clear D. From germline, CDR1 is SGHRS and CDR2 YFSETQ. This CDR3 comprises 14 residues. Trimming shortened V by 5 bases and J by 0 bases, and 8 bases separated the two germline ends. The CDR3 sequence is CASRPDSTNEKLFF. The CDR3 nucleotides are TGCGCCAGCAGGCCAGATTCAACTAATGAAAAACTGTTTTTT.

This clonotype turned up a few times. This chain links TRBV15 with TRBJ2-5; no firm D call. Gene TRBJ2-7 matches the end of the DNA better, so the J call may be wrong. This CDR3 is built from 14 residues. The germline V gene encodes CDR1 LNHNV and CDR2 YYDKDF (reference sequence). CDR3 sequence (DNA): TGTGCCACCAGCAACGGGCTAACGATCCACGAGCAGTACTTC. Translating gives CATSNGLTIHEQYF.

This chain connects TRBV7-9 to TRBJ1-2, with 7 positions matching TRBD1. Germline CDR1 SEHNR, CDR2 FQNEAQ (reference sequence). V shed 3 bases, J shed 4 bases, and the junction held 5 bases outside the gene matches. The CDR3 is 14 residues long. The CDR3 nucleotides are TGTGCCAGCAGCTTCCCTGGACAGGTCTATGGCTACACCTTC. Residues: CASSFPGQVYGYTF. Drawing the rest from reference TRBV7-9 and TRBJ1-2, the complete variable domain is DTGVSQNPRHKITKRGQNVTFRCDPISEHNRLYWYRQTLGQGPEFLTYFQNEAQLEKSRLLSDRFSAERPKGSFSTLEIQRTEQGDSAMYLCASSFPGQVYGYTFGSGTRLTVV.

The chain couples TRBV20-1 to TRBJ1-6; no reliable D call. Germline V gives CDR1 DFQATT, CDR2 SNEGSKA (reference sequence). The CDR3 is made up of 16 amino acids. V lost 0 bases to trimming and J lost 9 bases, with 18 bases between them. CDR3 nucleotides: TGCAGTGCTAGAGATAGAAAGGTTCACGGCGGTTCACCCCTCCACTTT. This translates into CSARDRKVHGGSPLHF.

In its sample, this clonotype was seen a few times. The V and J genes are TRBV5-1 and TRBJ1-2, with 10 bases lining up with TRBD1. The length of the CDR3 is 15 residues. Germline CDR1 SGHRS, CDR2 YFSETQ. Losses at the gene ends were 0 bases for V and 8 bases for J; bases not matched to a gene: 7. The CDR3 DNA reads TGCGCCAGCAGCTTGGAGGGACAGGGGTCGTGGGGCTACACCTTC. Residues: CASSLEGQGSWGYTF.

The genes are TRBV27 and TRBJ2-7, with D perhaps matching TRBD1 (6 bases). The germline CDR1 and CDR2 sequences are MNHEY and SMNVEV (reference sequence). The CDR3 totals 14 residues. V lost 7 bases and J lost 1, with 14 bases in between. CDR3 sequence reads: CASTPSGQSYEQYF. The CDR3 DNA follows: TGTGCCAGCACCCCCTCAGGACAGTCCTACGAGCAGTACTTC.

V is TRBV4-1 and J is TRBJ2-7; D possibly corresponds to TRBD1 (6 bases). V lost 1 base and J lost 5, with 9 bases in between. The CDR3 extends over 13 amino acids. Germline loops: CDR1 MGHRA, CDR2 YSYEKL. DNA for the CDR3: TGCGCCAGCAGCCAAGGCGACAGGAACGAGCAGTACTTC. It translates to CASSQGDRNEQYF.

V gene TRBV5-1 combines with J gene TRBJ2-3; tentative D call: TRBD2 (5 bases). Germline V gene data show CDR1 as SGHRS and CDR2 as YFSETQ. This CDR3 is 15 amino acids long. Trimming shortened V by 0 bases and J by 1 base, and 9 bases separated the two germline ends. The CDR3 loop reads CASSLGRSGTDTQYF. The CDR3 nucleotides are TGCGCCAGCAGCTTGGGACGTAGCGGCACAGATACGCAGTATTTT.

This clonotype was detected a few times. This chain uses TRBV7-8 with TRBJ1-2; 7 bases match TRBD1. Trimming removed 5 bases from V and 13 bases from J; junction bases left unmatched: 10. Germline loops: CDR1 SGHVS, CDR2 FQNEAQ. The CDR3 totals 12 residues. The CDR3 bases are TGTGCCAGCAGCCATCCGGGACAGAGCTGCACCTTC. It translates to CASSHPGQSCTF.

This clonotype occurred once. V gene TRBV12-3 or TRBV12-4 combines with J gene TRBJ1-4; the match to TRBD1 covers 8 bases. V lost 7 bases to trimming and J lost 0 bases; unmatched junction nucleotides: 7. This CDR3 has 16 amino acids. In DNA form, the CDR3 reads TGTGCCAGCACCGACAGGGGCGTTACAACTAATGAAAAACTGTTTTTT. Translating gives CASTDRGVTTNEKLFF.

Only a few counts were recorded for this clonotype. J is TRBJ2-7 and V is TRBV19; either TRBD1 or TRBD2 may supply D (5 bases each). Germline V CDR1 and CDR2: LNHDA, SQIVND (reference sequence). The CDR3 sequence is 15 residues long. Trimming shortened V by 2 bases and J by 0 bases, and 11 bases separated the two germline ends. CDR3 loop: CASSIKGDHSYEQYF. The CDR3 nucleotides are TGTGCCAGTAGTATAAAAGGGGACCACTCCTACGAGCAGTACTTC.

The V call is TRBV15, the J call TRBJ2-3, with TRBD1 as a possible D gene (6 bases). The CDR3 has 15 residues. Germline CDR1 LNHNV, CDR2 YYDKDF (reference sequence). V lost 0 bases and J 3 bases, leaving 10 bases between the germline ends. This CDR3 reads CATSRDPQGTDTQYF. For the CDR3, the DNA is TGTGCCACCAGCAGAGATCCACAGGGAACAGATACGCAGTATTTT. The variable domain in full, completed from reference TRBV15 and TRBJ2-3, reads DAMVIQNPRYQVTQFGKPVTLSCSQTLNHNVMYWYQQKSSQAPKLLFHYYDKDFNNEADTPDNFQSRRPNTSFCFLDIRSPGLGDTAMYLCATSRDPQGTDTQYFGPGTRLTVL.

The chain combines TRBV5-1 with TRBJ2-7; 7 bases fit TRBD1. V lost 3 bases, J lost 5 bases, and 8 bases stayed unmatched. The germline CDR1 and CDR2 sequences are SGHRS and YFSETQ. CDR3 length equals 14 residues. The CDR3 DNA sequence: TGCGCCAGCAGCTCCACCCGGGACAGTCACGAGCAGTACTTC. Protein sequence: CASSSTRDSHEQYF.

The chain links TRBV29-1 to TRBJ2-3, with a tentative D call TRBD1 (6 bases). The CDR3 runs 13 residues. The germline V and J ends were trimmed by 5 bases and 14 bases, with 23 bases remaining between them. CDR1 is SQVTM, CDR2 ANQGSEA, per germline. In nucleotides, the CDR3 is TGCAGCGTTCTCGGAACAGGGCAATCGGTTTTGTATTTT. Protein product: CSVLGTGQSVLYF.

This clonotype was recorded a few times. The V call is TRBV20-1, the J call TRBJ2-1, with 10 bases aligning to TRBD1. Unmatched junction bases numbered 4, after V lost 5 bases and J lost 3 bases. CDR3 length equals 14 residues. Germline CDR1 reads DFQATT; CDR2 reads SNEGSKA (reference sequence). In DNA, the CDR3 is TGCAGTGCTTCCGGGACAGGGGACTACAATGAGCAGTTCTTC. Translation: CSASGTGDYNEQFF.

The gene calls are TRBV5-6 and TRBJ2-1, with TRBD2 matching over 8 bases. The germline V gene encodes CDR1 SGHDT and CDR2 YYEEEE. The CDR3 consists of 14 residues. The V segment lost 10 bases and the J segment 0 bases; nucleotides outside the gene matches: 6. The CDR3 region is CAAGGGSSYNEQFF. The CDR3 DNA is TGTGCCGCCGGGGGGGGGAGCTCCTACAATGAGCAGTTCTTC.

This clonotype was seen more than once but under ten times. V usage is TRBV20-1 and J usage is TRBJ2-7, with D perhaps being TRBD1 or TRBD2 (5 bases each). The CDR3 runs 14 residues. V lost 3 bases and J 3 bases, leaving 15 bases between the germline ends. Germline lookup yields CDR1 DFQATT and CDR2 SNEGSKA (reference sequence). In nucleotides, the CDR3 is TGCAGTGCTAGTCCCCCGGGACCGTACTACGAGCAGTACTTC. It codes for CSASPPGPYYEQYF.

The chain combines TRBV28 with TRBJ1-4; TRBD1 agrees at 7 bases. The CDR3 length is 15 residues. CDR1 is MDHEN and CDR2 is SYDVKM in the germline V gene. V lost 6 bases to trimming and J lost 7 bases; unmatched junction nucleotides: 11. This chain's CDR3 is CASSPDGGGGEKLFF. For the CDR3, the DNA is TGTGCCAGCAGCCCAGACGGAGGGGGCGGTGAAAAACTGTTTTTT.